The clone carrying this T cell receptor beta chain has more than one count but fewer than ten. The antigen is not known. These data belong to a study of regulatory T cells in long-lasting Graves disease. General observations from the study: Accuracy was possibly reduced by small sample size. TRBV28, TRBJ1-2 and TRBJ2-5 were segments that persistent disease favored. Persistent Graves' patients showed a TCR diversity that was lower than that of newly diagnosed ones.

CDR3-region Arm-PCR and iRepertoire HTBI primers produced the TCR beta libraries. MiXCR, applied by TCRdb to the multiplex PCR reads, yields one record per CDR3 protein. The data contain some 250,000 distinct CDR3 sequences, 15% to 20% of them seen just once; the ten biggest clones take up 14%. Time point denoted: newly diagnosed GD, antithyroid drugs for less than 3 months. Extracted PBMC RNA gave rise to the TCR library. Germline V gives CDR1 MGHRA, CDR2 YSYEKL. There are 12 residues in the CDR3. V lost 3 bases, J lost 5 bases, and 7 bases lay in between. The sample also formed part of further work on T cells in Graves' hyperthyroidism and ophthalmopathy.

Source: peripheral blood mononuclear cells (PBMCs), taken at new diagnosis, from a patient treated with antithyroid drugs. The sequence came from a woman in her 30s with Graves disease. The chain is built from TRBV4-1 and TRBJ2-5; D remains ambiguous. CDR3 amino acids: CASSHGSETQYF. The CDR3 DNA reads TGCGCCAGCAGCCACGGTTCGGAGACCCAGTACTTC.